The 5 T cell receptor beta chains in this list originate from one sample, sequenced in a study of blood T cell repertoires in COVID-19. Using immunoSEQ multiplex PCR, the repertoire was profiled, and TCRdb retains in-frame clones only, with some absent. Of approximately 160,000 clones listed, about 90% are singletons. The sequenced material came from PBMCs or T cells enriched from blood (not recorded which). The receptor source for this set is a woman between 50 and 59 years old who had recovered from COVID-19.

The chain carries TRBV5-1 and TRBJ2-7; 9 bases align to TRBD2. Germline V lookup: CDR1 SGHRS, CDR2 YFSETQ. This CDR3 has 16 amino acids. After removal of 4 bases from V and 3 bases from J, the junction contained 11 bases not matched to a gene. The CDR3 sequence: CASSPYTSGPSYEQYF. The CDR3 bases are TGCGCCAGCAGCCCCTACACTAGCGGGCCAAGCTACGAGCAGTACTTC.

This sequence joins TRBV7-3 and TRBJ2-3, with 7 bases fitting TRBD2. The CDR3 extends over 15 amino acids. The junction had 6 bases not matched to a gene; V was cut back by 5 bases and J by 1 base. Germline V gene sequence: CDR1 SGHTA, CDR2 FQGTGA. CDR3 DNA sequence: TGTGCCAGCAGCCCGGGAGGTTGGGGCACAGATACGCAGTATTTT. Translation gives CASSPGGWGTDTQYF.

This clone was seen just once. The chain combines TRBV7-2 with TRBJ2-3, with 7 bases identical to TRBD2. Germline CDR1 is SGHTA and CDR2 is FQGNSA. The CDR3 spans 15 residues. The ends lost 6 bases at V and 2 bases at J; junction bases unmatched: 8. Here the CDR3 DNA reads TGTGCCAGCAGTACCGCGGGAGTTGACACAGATACGCAGTATTTT. Translated, it gives CASSTAGVDTDTQYF.

The CDR3 bases are TGTGCCAGCAGCCGGACAGGGCAGGGCCAGTACTACGAGCAGTACTTC. Amino acids: CASSRTGQGQYYEQYF. The chain carries TRBV3-1 (or the pseudogene TRBV3-2) and TRBJ2-7, with TRBD1 matching 8 bases. Germline assignment: CDR1 LGHDT and CDR2 YNNKEL (reference sequence). With V trimmed by 4 bases and J by 3 bases, 11 bases remained unmatched. The CDR3 spans 16 residues.

V usage is TRBV27 and J usage is TRBJ2-7; 11 nucleotides agree with TRBD1. The CDR3 length is 14 residues. After removal of 6 bases from V and 6 bases from J, the junction contained 7 bases not matched to a gene. Germline CDR1 and CDR2: MNHEY and SMNVEV (reference sequence). CDR3 protein: CASRLRDRGFEQYF. The CDR3, as DNA: TGTGCCAGCAGACTCCGGGACAGGGGGTTCGAGCAGTACTTC.